A selection of T cell receptor beta chains follows, all from one sample in a study of T cell repertoires in cytomegalovirus infection. These receptors are not linked to any known antigen. TCRdb fed the reads into MiXCR, producing one record per CDR3 protein. The sample yields 200,000 or so distinct CDR3 sequences, around two fifths seen once. The sample here was CD8+ T cells from cultured PBMCs, taken from culture after CMV antigen stimulation. These receptors all stem from a human donor in good health (CMV status not recorded). Some clones in this sample may be carry-over from other donors' samples. Both conserved end residues are trimmed from each CDR3. The order of the fields is clone size, V gene, J gene, CDR3 protein. Size is stated for part of the rows, as once, few or many counts, or as a class when the clone is expanded.

>-|TRBV27|TRBJ2-1
ASSLVRERRNEQF
>few|TRBV27|TRBJ1-1
ASSPKVMNTEAF
>-|TRBV5-4|TRBJ2-1
ASSLGSDNEQF
>-|TRBV30|TRBJ2-7
AWADRLAGGPYEQY
>few|TRBV6-1|TRBJ1-1
ASSDAVNTEAF
>-|TRBV18|TRBJ1-5
ASSLAGTNQPQH
>few|TRBV6-1|TRBJ2-7
ASAWLAGSEQY
>-|TRBV12-3/TRBV12-4|TRBJ2-1
ASSPPRLAGGKNEQF
>-|TRBV20-1|TRBJ2-1
SARDMAGGDYNEQF
>-|TRBV12-5|TRBJ2-1
AGGASNNEQF
>few|TRBV6-6|TRBJ1-2
ASTKGAYGYT
>-|TRBV27|TRBJ2-3
ASSFLPQRVEAKTTSTDTQY
>-|TRBV7-2|TRBJ2-2
ASSLESGLAVYTGELF
>few|TRBV27|TRBJ2-2
ASSSTLSGSGTGELF
>few|TRBV27|TRBJ1-1
ASSFLQGAAEAF
>-|TRBV10-3|TRBJ1-1
ASFVEAGARTEAF
>few|TRBV7-8|TRBJ2-2
ASRGKRDTGELF
>-|TRBV7-9|TRBJ2-5
ASSYRQGQETQY
>-|TRBV7-3|TRBJ2-1
ASSLLARSSYNEQF
>-|TRBV7-6|TRBJ1-2
ASSRGQAPDLNYGYT
>-|TRBV2|TRBJ2-7
ASSEVTSAPDEQY
>-|TRBV19|TRBJ2-5
ASSIGAGAVETQY